The source of this T cell receptor (beta chain) is a study of blood T cell repertoires in COVID-19. Study at large: The analysed material was cDNA or gDNA that came from T cells, B-cell-depleted T cells, or PBMCs.

The germline V gene has CDR1 SGDLS and CDR2 YYNGEE. This CDR3 comprises 19 residues. Germline trimming cut 0 bases from V and 8 bases from J; bases unmatched to any gene: 17. The authors' processing: Amplification of reference gene primers provided the estimated nucleated cell counts. Sequencing used immunoSEQ multiplex PCR; TCRdb keeps in-frame clones, though not all of them. V and J calls plus clone size are reproduced from that table; the DNA served to infer D and trimming. The sample lists 52,000 or so clones; about 92% were seen once. This sequence joins TRBV9 and TRBJ2-1; 10 positions agree with TRBD2. This TCR came from a human donor in a cohort sampled during active COVID-19. The material sequenced was peripheral blood. This chain's CDR3 is CASSVAQGGGAGGPHEQFF. DNA of the CDR3: TGTGCCAGCAGCGTAGCCCAGGGGGGAGGAGCGGGAGGGCCCCATGAGCAGTTCTTC.